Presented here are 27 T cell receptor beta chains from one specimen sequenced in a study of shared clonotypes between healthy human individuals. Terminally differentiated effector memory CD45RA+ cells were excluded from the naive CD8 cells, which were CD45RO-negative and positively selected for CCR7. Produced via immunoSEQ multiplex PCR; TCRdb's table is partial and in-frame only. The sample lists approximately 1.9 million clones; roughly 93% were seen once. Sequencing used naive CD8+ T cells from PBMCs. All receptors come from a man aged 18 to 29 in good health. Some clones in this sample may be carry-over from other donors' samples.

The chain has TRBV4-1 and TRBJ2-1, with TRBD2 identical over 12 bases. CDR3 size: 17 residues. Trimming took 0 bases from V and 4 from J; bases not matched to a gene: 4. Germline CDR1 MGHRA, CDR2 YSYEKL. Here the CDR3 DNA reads TGCGCCAGCAGCCAAGATCTGACTAGCGGGAGTTACAATGAGCAGTTCTTC. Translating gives CASSQDLTSGSYNEQFF.

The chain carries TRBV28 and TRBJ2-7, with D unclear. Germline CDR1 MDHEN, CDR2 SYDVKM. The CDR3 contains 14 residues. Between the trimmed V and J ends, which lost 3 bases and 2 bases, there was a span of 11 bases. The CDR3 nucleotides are TGTGCCAGCAGTTTTACGGGCGGAGCCTACGAGCAGTACTTC. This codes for CASSFTGGAYEQYF.

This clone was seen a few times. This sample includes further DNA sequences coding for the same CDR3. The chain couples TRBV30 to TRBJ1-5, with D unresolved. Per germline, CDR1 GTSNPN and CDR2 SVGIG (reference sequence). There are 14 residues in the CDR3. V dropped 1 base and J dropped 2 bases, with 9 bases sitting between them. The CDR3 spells CAWSGGIGNQPQHF. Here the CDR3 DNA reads TGTGCCTGGAGTGGAGGTATTGGCAATCAGCCCCAGCATTTT.

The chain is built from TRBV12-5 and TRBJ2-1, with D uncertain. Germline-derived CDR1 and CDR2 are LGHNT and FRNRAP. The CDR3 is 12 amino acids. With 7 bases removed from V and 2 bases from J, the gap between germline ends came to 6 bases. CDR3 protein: CASALTYNEQFF. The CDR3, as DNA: TGTGCTAGTGCCCTAACCTACAATGAGCAGTTCTTC.

The chain's CDR3 is CASSYVSRGETQYF. The CDR3 DNA sequence: TGTGCCAGCAGTTATGTCTCCCGGGGGGAGACCCAGTACTTC. V is TRBV6-5 and J is TRBJ2-5, with D perhaps matching TRBD2 (6 bases). Trimming pared 3 bases from V and 5 bases from J, leaving 13 bases between. The CDR3 length is 14 residues. The germline V gene has CDR1 MNHEY and CDR2 SVGAGI.

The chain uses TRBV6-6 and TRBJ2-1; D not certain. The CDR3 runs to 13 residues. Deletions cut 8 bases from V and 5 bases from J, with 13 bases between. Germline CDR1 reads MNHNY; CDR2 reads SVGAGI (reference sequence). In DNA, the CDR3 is TGTGCCAGCGATGACACTTTGGACAATGAGCAGTTCTTC. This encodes CASDDTLDNEQFF.

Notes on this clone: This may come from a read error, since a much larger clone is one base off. The CDR3: CASSFRYEQYF. DNA of the CDR3: TGTGCCAGCAGTTTTCGGTACGAGCAGTACTTC. The V call is TRBV27, the J call TRBJ2-5; D is unresolved. The better agreement between TRBJ2-7 and the DNA end casts doubt on the J call. This CDR3 comprises 11 residues. CDR1 and CDR2 (germline): MNHEY, SMNVEV (reference sequence).

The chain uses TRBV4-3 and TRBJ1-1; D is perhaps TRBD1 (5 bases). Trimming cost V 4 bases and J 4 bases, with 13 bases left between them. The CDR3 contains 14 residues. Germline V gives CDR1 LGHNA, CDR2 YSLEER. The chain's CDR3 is CASSPLTGGTEAFF. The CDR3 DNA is TGCGCCAGCAGCCCACTTACTGGGGGCACTGAAGCTTTCTTT.

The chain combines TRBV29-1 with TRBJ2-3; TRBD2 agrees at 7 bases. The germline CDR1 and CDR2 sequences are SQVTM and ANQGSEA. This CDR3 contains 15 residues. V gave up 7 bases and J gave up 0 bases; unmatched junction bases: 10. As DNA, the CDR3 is TGCAGCGCCGGACTAGTGGCGGAAAGCACAGATACGCAGTATTTT. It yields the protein CSAGLVAESTDTQYF.

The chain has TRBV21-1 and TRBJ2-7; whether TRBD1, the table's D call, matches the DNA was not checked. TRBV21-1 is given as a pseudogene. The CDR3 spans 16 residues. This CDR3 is CASSKGGTRNSYEQYF. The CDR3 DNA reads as TGTGCCAGCAGCAAAGGGGGGACACGTAACTCCTACGAGCAGTACTTC.

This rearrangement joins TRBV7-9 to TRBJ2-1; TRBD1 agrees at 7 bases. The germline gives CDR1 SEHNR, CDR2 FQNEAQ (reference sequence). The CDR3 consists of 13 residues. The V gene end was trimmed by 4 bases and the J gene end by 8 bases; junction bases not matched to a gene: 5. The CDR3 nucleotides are TGTGCCAGCAGCTCCATTGGACAGGATGAGCAGTTCTTC. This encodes CASSSIGQDEQFF.

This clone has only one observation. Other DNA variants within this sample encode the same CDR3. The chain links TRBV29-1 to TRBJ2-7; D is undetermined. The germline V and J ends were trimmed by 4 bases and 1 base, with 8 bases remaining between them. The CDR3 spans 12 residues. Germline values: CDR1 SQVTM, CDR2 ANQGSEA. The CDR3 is CSVVDSSYEQYF. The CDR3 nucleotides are TGCAGCGTTGTTGACTCGTCCTACGAGCAGTACTTC.

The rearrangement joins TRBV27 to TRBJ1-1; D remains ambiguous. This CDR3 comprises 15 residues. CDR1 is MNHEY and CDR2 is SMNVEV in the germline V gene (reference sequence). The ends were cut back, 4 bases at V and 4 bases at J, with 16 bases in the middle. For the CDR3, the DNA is TGTGCCAGCAGTTCCGCGGGGTGGGGAGGCACTGAAGCTTTCTTT. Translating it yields CASSSAGWGGTEAFF.

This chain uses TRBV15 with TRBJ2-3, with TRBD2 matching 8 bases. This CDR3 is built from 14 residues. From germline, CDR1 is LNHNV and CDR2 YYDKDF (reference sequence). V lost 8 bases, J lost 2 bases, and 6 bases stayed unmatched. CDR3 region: CATLTLADTDTQYF. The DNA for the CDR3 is TGTGCCACCCTCACACTAGCGGACACAGATACGCAGTATTTT.

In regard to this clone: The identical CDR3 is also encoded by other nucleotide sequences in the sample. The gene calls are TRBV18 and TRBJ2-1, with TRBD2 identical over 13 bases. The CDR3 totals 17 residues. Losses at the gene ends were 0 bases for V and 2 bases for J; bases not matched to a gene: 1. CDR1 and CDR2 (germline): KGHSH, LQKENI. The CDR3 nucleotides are TGTGCCAGCTCACCACCGGGACTAGCGGGAACCTACAATGAGCAGTTCTTC. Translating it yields CASSPPGLAGTYNEQFF.

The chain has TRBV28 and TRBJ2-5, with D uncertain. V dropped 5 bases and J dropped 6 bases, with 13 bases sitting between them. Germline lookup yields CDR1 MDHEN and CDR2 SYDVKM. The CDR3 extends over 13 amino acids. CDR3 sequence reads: CASSPLARQTQYF. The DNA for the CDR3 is TGTGCCAGCAGTCCATTAGCTAGGCAGACCCAGTACTTC.

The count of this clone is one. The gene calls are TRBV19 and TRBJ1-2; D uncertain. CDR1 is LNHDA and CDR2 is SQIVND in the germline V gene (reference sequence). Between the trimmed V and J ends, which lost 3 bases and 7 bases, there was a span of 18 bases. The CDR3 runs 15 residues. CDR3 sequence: CASSIGVRVEFGYTF. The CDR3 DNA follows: TGTGCCAGTAGTATCGGGGTCCGGGTGGAGTTTGGCTACACCTTC.

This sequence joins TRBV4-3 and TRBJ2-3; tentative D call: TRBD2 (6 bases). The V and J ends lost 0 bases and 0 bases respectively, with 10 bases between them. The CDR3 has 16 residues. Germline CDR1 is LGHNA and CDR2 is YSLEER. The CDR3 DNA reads TGCGCCAGCAGCCAAGATCGCGGGATTAGCACAGATACGCAGTATTTT. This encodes CASSQDRGISTDTQYF.

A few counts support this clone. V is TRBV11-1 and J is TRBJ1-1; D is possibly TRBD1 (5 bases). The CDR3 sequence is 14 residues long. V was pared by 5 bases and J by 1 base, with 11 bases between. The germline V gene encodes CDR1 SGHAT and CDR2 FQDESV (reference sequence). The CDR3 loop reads CASSPRGANTEAFF. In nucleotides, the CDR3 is TGTGCCAGCAGCCCCCGGGGCGCGAACACTGAAGCTTTCTTT.

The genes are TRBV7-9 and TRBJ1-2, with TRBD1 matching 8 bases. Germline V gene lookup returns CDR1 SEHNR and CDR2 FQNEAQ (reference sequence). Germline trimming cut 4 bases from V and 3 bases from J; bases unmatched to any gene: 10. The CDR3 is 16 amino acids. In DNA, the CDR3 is TGTGCCAGCAGCTCCAACAGGGGGTACCAAGACTATGGCTACACCTTC. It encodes CASSSNRGYQDYGYTF. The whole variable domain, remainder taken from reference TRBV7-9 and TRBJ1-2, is DTGVSQNPRHKITKRGQNVTFRCDPISEHNRLYWYRQTLGQGPEFLTYFQNEAQLEKSRLLSDRFSAERPKGSFSTLEIQRTEQGDSAMYLCASSSNRGYQDYGYTFGSGTRLTVV.

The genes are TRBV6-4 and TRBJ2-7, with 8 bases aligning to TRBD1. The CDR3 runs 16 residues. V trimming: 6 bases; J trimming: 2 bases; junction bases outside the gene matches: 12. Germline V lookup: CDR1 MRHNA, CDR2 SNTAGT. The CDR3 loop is CASRDRGRSWPYEQYF. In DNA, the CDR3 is TGTGCCAGCAGAGACAGGGGCAGGTCCTGGCCCTACGAGCAGTACTTC.

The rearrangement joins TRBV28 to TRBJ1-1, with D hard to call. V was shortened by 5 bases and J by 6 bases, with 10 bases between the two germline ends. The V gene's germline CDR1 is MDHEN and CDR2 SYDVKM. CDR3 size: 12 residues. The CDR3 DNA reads TGTGCCAGCAGTGGGAACGCGGCTGAAGCTTTCTTT. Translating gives CASSGNAAEAFF.

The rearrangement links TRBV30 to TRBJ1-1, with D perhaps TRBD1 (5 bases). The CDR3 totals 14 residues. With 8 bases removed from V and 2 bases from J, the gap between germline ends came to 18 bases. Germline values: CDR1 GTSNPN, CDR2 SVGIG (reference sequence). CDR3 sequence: CAANVFGANTEAFF. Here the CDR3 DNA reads TGTGCCGCCAATGTATTCGGGGCAAACACTGAAGCTTTCTTT.

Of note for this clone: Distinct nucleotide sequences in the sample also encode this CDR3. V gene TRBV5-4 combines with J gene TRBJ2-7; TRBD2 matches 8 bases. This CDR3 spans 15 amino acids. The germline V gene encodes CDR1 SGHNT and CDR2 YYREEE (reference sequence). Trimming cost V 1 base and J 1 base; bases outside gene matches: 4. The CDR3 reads CASSLKRERSYEQYF. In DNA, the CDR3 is TGTGCCAGCAGCTTGAAGCGGGAGCGTTCCTACGAGCAGTACTTC.

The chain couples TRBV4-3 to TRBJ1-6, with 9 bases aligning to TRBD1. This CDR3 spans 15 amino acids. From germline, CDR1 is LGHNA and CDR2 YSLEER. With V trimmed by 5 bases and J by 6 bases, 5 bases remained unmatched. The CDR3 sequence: CASSSGTGSNSPLHF. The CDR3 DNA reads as TGCGCCAGCAGCAGCGGGACAGGGAGTAATTCACCCCTCCACTTT.

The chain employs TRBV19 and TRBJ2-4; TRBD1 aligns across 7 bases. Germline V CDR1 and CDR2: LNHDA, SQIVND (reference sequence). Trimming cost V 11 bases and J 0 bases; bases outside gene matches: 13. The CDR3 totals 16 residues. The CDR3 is CACGTEPTLAKNIQYF. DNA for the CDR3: TGTGCCTGTGGGACAGAACCAACTTTAGCCAAAAACATTCAGTACTTC.

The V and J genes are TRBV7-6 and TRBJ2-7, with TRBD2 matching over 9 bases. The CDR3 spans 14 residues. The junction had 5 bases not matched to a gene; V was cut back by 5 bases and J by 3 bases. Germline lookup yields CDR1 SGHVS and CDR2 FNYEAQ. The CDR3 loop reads CASSVSSGNYEQYF. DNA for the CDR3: TGTGCCAGCAGCGTCTCTAGCGGGAACTACGAGCAGTACTTC.